This T cell receptor beta chain was identified in a study of blood T cell repertoires in COVID-19. Germline assignment: CDR1 LGHNA and CDR2 YSLEER. Trimming left V 0 bases short and J 2 bases short, with 8 bases between. This CDR3 has 15 residues. The protocol was immunoSEQ multiplex PCR, while the TCRdb copy is restricted to in-frame clones and leaves out a portion. The sample shows hundreds of thousands of clones, about 88% of them seen only once. The chain couples TRBV4-3 to TRBJ1-3; no definite D call. Sequenced: peripheral blood. This clonotype was obtained from a woman aged 25 to 45 with COVID-19, enrolled during active disease. DNA of the CDR3: TGCGCCAGCAGCCAAGATGGAGGGCCTGGAAACACCATATATTTT. Protein: CASSQDGGPGNTIYF.